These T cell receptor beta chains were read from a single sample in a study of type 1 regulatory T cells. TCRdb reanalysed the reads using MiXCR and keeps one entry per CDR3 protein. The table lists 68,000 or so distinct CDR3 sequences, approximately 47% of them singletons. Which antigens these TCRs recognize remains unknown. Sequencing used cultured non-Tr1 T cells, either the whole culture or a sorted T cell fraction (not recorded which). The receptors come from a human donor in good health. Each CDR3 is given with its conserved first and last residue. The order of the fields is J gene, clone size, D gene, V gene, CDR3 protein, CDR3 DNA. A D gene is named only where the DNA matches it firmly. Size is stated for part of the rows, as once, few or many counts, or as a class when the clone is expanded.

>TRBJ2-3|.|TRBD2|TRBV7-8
CASSLSGGADTQYF
TGTGCCAGCAGCTTGAGCGGGGGGGCCGATACGCAGTATTTT
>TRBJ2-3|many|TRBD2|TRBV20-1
CSATSKAGGVYTQYF
TGCAGTGCCACCTCAAAAGCGGGGGGCGTATATACGCAGTATTTT
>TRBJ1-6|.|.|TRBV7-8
CASSLNLNSPLHF
TGTGCCAGCAGCTTAAATCTCAATTCACCCCTCCACTTT
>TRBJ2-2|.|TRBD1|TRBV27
CASSSDRGLTGELFF
TGTGCCAGCAGTTCCGACAGGGGGCTTACCGGGGAGCTGTTTTTT
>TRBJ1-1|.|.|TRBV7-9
CASSSSHGGTEAFF
TGTGCCAGCAGCTCATCCCACGGAGGCACTGAAGCTTTCTTT
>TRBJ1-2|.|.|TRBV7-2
CASSPRSGYSGYTF
TGTGCCAGCAGCCCCCGCTCTGGATACAGTGGCTACACCTTC
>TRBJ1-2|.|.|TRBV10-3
CAIAGDPGDYGYTF
TGTGCCATTGCAGGCGATCCAGGGGATTATGGCTACACCTTC
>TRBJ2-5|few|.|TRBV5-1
CASSLDSRGETQYF
TGCGCCAGCAGCTTGGACAGCCGGGGAGAGACCCAGTACTTC
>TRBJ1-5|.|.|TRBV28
CASRRHHLSNQPQHF
TGTGCCAGCAGGCGACACCACCTTAGCAATCAGCCCCAGCATTTT
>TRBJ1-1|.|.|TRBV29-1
CSAQGGLDTEAFF
TGCAGCGCCCAGGGAGGGCTAGACACTGAAGCTTTCTTT
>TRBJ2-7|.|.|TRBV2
CASSEAPTYEQYF
TGTGCCAGCAGTGAAGCCCCTACCTACGAGCAGTACTTC
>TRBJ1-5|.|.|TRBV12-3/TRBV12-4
CASSSTTSRVPQHF
TGTGCCAGCAGTTCCACGACATCCCGGGTGCCCCAGCATTTT
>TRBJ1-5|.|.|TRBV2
CASSEGTLYQPQHF
TGTGCCAGCAGTGAAGGGACACTCTATCAGCCCCAGCATTTT
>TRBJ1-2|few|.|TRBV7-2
CASSRDGYGYTF
TGTGCCAGCAGCAGGGACGGATATGGCTACACCTTC
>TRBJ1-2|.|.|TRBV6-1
CASSRDRRTDYGYTF
TGTGCCAGCAGTCGAGACAGGAGAACCGACTATGGCTACACCTTC
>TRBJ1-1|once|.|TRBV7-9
CASSSVFDTEAFF
TGTGCCAGCAGCTCCGTCTTTGACACTGAAGCTTTCTTT
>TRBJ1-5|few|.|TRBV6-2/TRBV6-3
CASKVSAASNQPQHF
TGTGCCAGCAAGGTGTCGGCAGCTAGCAATCAGCCCCAGCATTTT
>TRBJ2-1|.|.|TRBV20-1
CSARDPASTPNEQFF
TGCAGTGCTAGAGATCCGGCTTCCACCCCCAATGAGCAGTTCTTC
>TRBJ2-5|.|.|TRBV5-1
CASSQNIPPGETQYF
TGCGCCAGCAGCCAAAACATTCCCCCGGGAGAGACCCAGTACTTC
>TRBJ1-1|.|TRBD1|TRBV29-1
CSGRDRSDTEAFF
TGCAGCGGAAGGGACAGATCGGACACTGAAGCTTTCTTT
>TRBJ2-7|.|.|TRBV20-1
CSARGGGGYEQYF
TGCAGTGCTAGGGGAGGGGGGGGCTACGAGCAGTACTTC
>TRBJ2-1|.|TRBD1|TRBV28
CASSPPGQGWNEQFF
TGTGCCAGCAGCCCACCGGGACAGGGGTGGAATGAGCAGTTCTTC
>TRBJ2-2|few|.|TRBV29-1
CSVAPTGIGTGELFF
TGCAGCGTGGCACCCACAGGGATCGGCACCGGGGAGCTGTTTTTT
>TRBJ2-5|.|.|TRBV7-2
CASSRNRGPETQYF
TGTGCCAGCAGCAGGAATCGGGGCCCCGAGACCCAGTACTTC
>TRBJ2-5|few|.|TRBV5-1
CASTLRSQETQYF
TGCGCCAGCACGCTGAGGAGCCAAGAGACCCAGTACTTC
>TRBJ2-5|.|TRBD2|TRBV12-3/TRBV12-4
CASTTTSGLRETQYF
TGTGCCAGCACCACGACTAGCGGGCTCAGGGAGACCCAGTACTTC
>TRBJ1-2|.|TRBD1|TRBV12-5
CASGLAQGAVNYGYTF
TGTGCTAGTGGTTTGGCCCAGGGGGCGGTTAACTATGGCTACACCTTC
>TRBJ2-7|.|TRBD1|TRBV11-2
CASSSGQVPYEQYF
TGTGCCAGCAGCTCGGGACAGGTCCCCTACGAGCAGTACTTC